Below, one T cell receptor beta chain is given with its context. This sample is part of a study of T cell changes during pregnancy in multiple sclerosis. Generated by immunoSEQ multiplex PCR, the TCRdb table keeps only in-frame clones and is missing some. In the table there are 90,000 to 95,000 clones, approximately 90% of which are singletons. The sample in question was peripheral blood, obtained before pregnancy. The receptor was isolated from a female donor with multiple sclerosis, enrolled in a pregnancy study.

The CDR3 DNA reads TGTGCCAGCAGCTTTCCGGGGAACTATGGCTACACCTTC. This codes for CASSFPGNYGYTF. This sequence joins TRBV5-4 and TRBJ1-2; the D is unclear. This CDR3 comprises 13 residues. Looked up from germline, CDR1 is SGHNT and CDR2 is YYREEE (reference sequence). V lost 2 bases, J lost 2 bases, and 7 bases lay in between.